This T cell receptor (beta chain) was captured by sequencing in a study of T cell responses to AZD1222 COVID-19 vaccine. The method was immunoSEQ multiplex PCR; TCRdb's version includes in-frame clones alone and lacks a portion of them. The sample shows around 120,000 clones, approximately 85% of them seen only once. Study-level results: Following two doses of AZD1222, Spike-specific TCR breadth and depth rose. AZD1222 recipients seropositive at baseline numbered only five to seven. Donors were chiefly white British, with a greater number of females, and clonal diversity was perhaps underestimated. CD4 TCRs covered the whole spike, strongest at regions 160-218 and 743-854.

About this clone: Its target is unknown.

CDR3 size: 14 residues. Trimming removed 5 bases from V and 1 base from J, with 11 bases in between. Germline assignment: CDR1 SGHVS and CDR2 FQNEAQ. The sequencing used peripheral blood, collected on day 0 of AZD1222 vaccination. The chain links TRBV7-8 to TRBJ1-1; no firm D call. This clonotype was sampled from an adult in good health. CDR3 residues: CASSPPTRNTEAFF. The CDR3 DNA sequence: TGTGCCAGCAGCCCACCGACGAGGAACACTGAAGCTTTCTTT.